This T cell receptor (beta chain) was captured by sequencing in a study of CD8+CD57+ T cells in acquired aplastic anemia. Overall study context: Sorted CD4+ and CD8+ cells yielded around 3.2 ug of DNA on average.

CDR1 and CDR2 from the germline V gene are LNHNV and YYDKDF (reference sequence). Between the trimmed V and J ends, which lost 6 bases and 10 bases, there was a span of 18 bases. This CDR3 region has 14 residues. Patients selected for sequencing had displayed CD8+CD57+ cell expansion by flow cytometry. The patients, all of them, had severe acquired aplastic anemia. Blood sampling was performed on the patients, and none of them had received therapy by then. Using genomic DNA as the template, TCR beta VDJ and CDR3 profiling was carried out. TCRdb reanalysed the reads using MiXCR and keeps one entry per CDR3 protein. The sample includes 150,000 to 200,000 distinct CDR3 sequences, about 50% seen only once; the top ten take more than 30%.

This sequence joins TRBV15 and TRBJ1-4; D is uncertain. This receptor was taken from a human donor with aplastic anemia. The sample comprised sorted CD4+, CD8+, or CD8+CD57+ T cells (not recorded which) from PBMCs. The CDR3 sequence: CATRGQPASGKLFF. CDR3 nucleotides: TGTGCCACCAGGGGTCAACCAGCGTCCGGAAAACTGTTTTTT.